This TCR beta chain came from a study of sequential checkpoint blockade in melanoma. Across the study: Each arm's sequence ended with maintenance nivolumab.

The CDR3 has 15 residues. CDR1 MNHEY and CDR2 SMNVEV come from the germline V gene (reference sequence). With 6 bases clipped from V and 0 bases from J, the junction kept 6 bases outside the gene matches. Clones were read by immunoSEQ multiplex PCR, and TCRdb kept only the in-frame ones, dropping some. The sample includes 18,000 or so clones, 55% to 70% of them seen just once. This clone was detected once. Treatment described: randomized to nivolumab then ipilimumab (arm A) or the reverse (arm B). No patient had prior DNA-damaging chemotherapy. From thawed PBMCs, live CD3+CD8+ cells negative for CD19 and CD56 were sorted.

This TCR came from a human donor with melanoma. The J gene is TRBJ1-1, the V gene TRBV27; 8 bases match TRBD1. The source material was CD8+ T cells sorted from blood (inferred from file names), sampled from a patient given nivolumab and ipilimumab in sequence. The CDR3 reads CASSSRGPMNTEAFF. The CDR3, as DNA: TGTGCCAGCAGCTCCAGGGGGCCCATGAACACTGAAGCTTTCTTT.